Presented here are 13 T cell receptor beta chains from one specimen sequenced in a study of blood T cell repertoires in COVID-19. The assay was immunoSEQ multiplex PCR, and TCRdb's table has in-frame clones only and misses some. The sample gives approximately 150,000 clones, roughly 80% of which show up once; 2% to 3% is in the top ten. The material sequenced was PBMCs or T cells enriched from blood (not recorded which). The receptors come from a man aged 35 to 55 with acute COVID-19.

The chain recombines TRBV2 with TRBJ2-2; D is unclear. Trimming pared 3 bases from V and 7 bases from J, leaving 3 bases between. CDR1 is SNHLY, CDR2 FYNNEI, per germline. The CDR3 loop spans 11 amino acids. CDR3 nucleotides: TGTGCCAGCAGTGACTTCGGGGAGCTGTTTTTT. This codes for CASSDFGELFF.

The J gene is TRBJ1-2, the V gene TRBV30; 7 nucleotides align to TRBD1. This CDR3 spans 11 amino acids. Unmatched junction bases numbered 7, after V lost 7 bases and J lost 8 bases. In germline, CDR1 is GTSNPN, CDR2 SVGIG (reference sequence). CDR3 DNA: TGTGCCTTGACAGGGCGGCGAGGCTACACCTTC. This sequence encodes CALTGRRGYTF.

V gene TRBV9 combines with J gene TRBJ1-1; 10 nucleotides match TRBD1. Germline V gene data show CDR1 as SGDLS and CDR2 as YYNGEE. The CDR3 has 14 residues. V lost 4 bases to trimming and J lost 5 bases; unmatched junction nucleotides: 5. This CDR3 reads CASSLRTGGTEAFF. CDR3 coding DNA: TGTGCCAGCAGCCTAAGGACAGGGGGGACTGAAGCTTTCTTT.

The genes are TRBV30 and TRBJ1-1; D ambiguous. Germline V gene sequence: CDR1 GTSNPN, CDR2 SVGIG (reference sequence). This CDR3 has 12 amino acids. Trimming shortened V by 1 base and J by 10 bases, and 13 bases separated the two germline ends. The CDR3 loop reads CAWSAGMESAFF. In DNA, the CDR3 is TGTGCCTGGAGTGCGGGGATGGAGTCAGCTTTCTTT.

V usage is TRBV2 and J usage is TRBJ2-3; 13 nucleotides match TRBD2. V shed 5 bases, J shed 3 bases, and the junction held 8 bases outside the gene matches. This CDR3 has 17 amino acids. CDR1 is SNHLY, CDR2 FYNNEI, per germline. The CDR3 bases are TGTGCCAGCAGTTCTCGGACTAGCGGGAGTCCAACAGATACGCAGTATTTT. It is translated as CASSSRTSGSPTDTQYF.

The chain recombines TRBV29-1 with TRBJ1-4; D gene ambiguous. Trimming left V 7 bases short and J 6 bases short, with 9 bases between. Germline V gives CDR1 SQVTM, CDR2 ANQGSEA. There are 11 residues in the CDR3. The CDR3: CSAGRDEKLFF. CDR3 sequence (DNA): TGCAGCGCCGGTCGGGATGAAAAACTGTTTTTT.

The CDR3 here is CAISEMNRGQTQYF. DNA of the CDR3: TGTGCCATCAGTGAGATGAACAGGGGGCAGACGCAGTATTTT. The chain combines TRBV10-3 with TRBJ2-3; TRBD1 aligns across 9 bases. Germline assignment: CDR1 ENHRY and CDR2 SYGVKD. V shed 2 bases and J 9 bases; nucleotides not matched to a gene: 6. This CDR3 region has 14 residues.

J is TRBJ1-5 and V is TRBV4-2; TRBD1 might be the D (5 bases). Between the trimmed V and J ends, which lost 0 bases and 5 bases, there was a span of 14 bases. From germline, CDR1 is LGHNA and CDR2 YNFKEQ. This CDR3 contains 16 residues. CDR3 in DNA: TGTGCCAGCAGCCAAGATGCCCAGGGCCGAGATCAGCCCCAGCATTTT. This sequence encodes CASSQDAQGRDQPQHF.

The J gene is TRBJ2-2, the V gene TRBV6-5, with 10 nucleotides matching TRBD2. The CDR3 contains 15 residues. CDR1 and CDR2 from the germline V gene are MNHEY and SVGAGI. Trimming took 6 bases from V and 5 from J; bases not matched to a gene: 6. CDR3 in amino acids: CASRPGLATTGELFF. In DNA form, the CDR3 reads TGTGCCAGCAGACCGGGACTAGCGACGACCGGGGAGCTGTTTTTT.

V is TRBV18 and J is TRBJ2-7, with D possibly TRBD2 on 6 matching bases. CDR1 KGHSH and CDR2 LQKENI come from the germline V gene. This CDR3 spans 16 amino acids. V shed 3 bases and J shed 1 base, with 16 bases lying between them. The CDR3 reads CASSPPIRGTSYEQYF. The CDR3 DNA sequence: TGTGCCAGCTCACCCCCGATTAGAGGGACTTCCTACGAGCAGTACTTC.

In this sample, this clone turned up a few times. The chain carries TRBV19 and TRBJ1-6; possibly TRBD1 for D (5 bases). Germline V lookup: CDR1 LNHDA, CDR2 SQIVND (reference sequence). The V end was cut by 7 bases, the J end by 0 bases, with 10 bases between. This CDR3 is built from 15 residues. As DNA, the CDR3 is TGTGCCAGTACGGGGGTGAGCTCCTATAATTCACCCCTCCACTTT. Translating it yields CASTGVSSYNSPLHF. The whole variable domain, remainder taken from reference TRBV19 and TRBJ1-6, is DGGITQSPKYLFRKEGQNVTLSCEQNLNHDAMYWYRQDPGQGLRLIYYSQIVNDFQKGDIAEGYSVSREKKESFPLTVTSAQKNPTAFYLCASTGVSSYNSPLHFGNGTRLTVT.

The chain has TRBV7-2 and TRBJ2-1; D unresolved. This CDR3 has 16 amino acids. Germline CDR1 and CDR2: SGHTA and FQGNSA. Between the trimmed V and J ends, which lost 3 bases and 0 bases, there was a span of 12 bases. The CDR3 loop is CASSLDSSSSYNEQFF. The CDR3 bases are TGTGCCAGCAGCTTGGATAGCTCTAGCTCCTACAATGAGCAGTTCTTC.

This chain joins TRBV19 and TRBJ2-2; 12 nucleotides line up with TRBD1. The V gene end was trimmed by 3 bases and the J gene end by 6 bases; junction bases not matched to a gene: 2. CDR1 and CDR2 from the germline V gene are LNHDA and SQIVND (reference sequence). This CDR3 has 15 residues. The CDR3 DNA is TGTGCCAGTAGTATGGGGACAGGGGGCCCCGGGGAGCTGTTTTTT. Protein sequence: CASSMGTGGPGELFF.